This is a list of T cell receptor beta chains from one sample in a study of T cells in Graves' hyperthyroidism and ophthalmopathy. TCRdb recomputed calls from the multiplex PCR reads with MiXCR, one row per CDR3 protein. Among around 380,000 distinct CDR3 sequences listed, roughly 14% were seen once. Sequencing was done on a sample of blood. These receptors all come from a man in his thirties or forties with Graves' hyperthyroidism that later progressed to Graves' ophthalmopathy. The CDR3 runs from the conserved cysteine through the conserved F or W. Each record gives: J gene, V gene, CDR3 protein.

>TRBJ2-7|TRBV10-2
CASSDGLGTGQYEQYF
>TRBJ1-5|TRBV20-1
CSARDLRDSNQPQHF
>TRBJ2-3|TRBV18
CASSRVSTDTQYF
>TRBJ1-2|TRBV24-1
CATSDYPGTFYTF
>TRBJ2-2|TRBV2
CASRKDRPNTGELFF
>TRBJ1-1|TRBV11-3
CASSLGSTKQNTEAFF
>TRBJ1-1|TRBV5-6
CASGLMTRVGEAFF
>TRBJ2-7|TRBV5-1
CASSRRLAGFSYEQYF
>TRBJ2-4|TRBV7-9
CASSSGQVKNIQYF
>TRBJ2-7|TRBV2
CASSEYLGGAYYEQYF
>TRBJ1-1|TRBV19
CASSKQHASNTEAFF
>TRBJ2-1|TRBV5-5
CASSPRDYNEQFF
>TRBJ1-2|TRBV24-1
CATSEPGQGGGYTF
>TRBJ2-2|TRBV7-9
CASTPGQGNGELFF
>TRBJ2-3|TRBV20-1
CSAGGTDTQYF
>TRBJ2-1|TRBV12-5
CASGSGQGAGSYNEQFF
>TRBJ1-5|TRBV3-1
CASSQGSPQGNQPQHF
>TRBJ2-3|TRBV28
CASSLYRDLTDTQYF
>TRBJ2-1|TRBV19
CASSPQQFF
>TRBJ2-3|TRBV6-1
CASSRGQGAGDTQYF
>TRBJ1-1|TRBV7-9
CASSLRQGGNTEAFF
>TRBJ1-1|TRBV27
CASSPAPGGGNTEAFF
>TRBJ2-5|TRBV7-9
CASLKRGGVRETQYF
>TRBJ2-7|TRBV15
CATSRGGSYEQYF
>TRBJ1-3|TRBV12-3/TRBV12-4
CASRPTGSSGNTIYF
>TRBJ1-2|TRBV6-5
CASSYSAAHGYTF
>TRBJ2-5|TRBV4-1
CASSQDPLAGARWYF
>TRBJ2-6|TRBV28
CASSLFATGANVLTF
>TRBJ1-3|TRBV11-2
CASSLDRAGNTIYF
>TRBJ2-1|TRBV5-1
CASSDRGESNEQFF
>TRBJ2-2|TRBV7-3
CASSLTYCRRRGTGELFF
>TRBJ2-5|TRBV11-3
CASRRGAGMGETQYF
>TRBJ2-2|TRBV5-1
CASSLDSTPTGELFF
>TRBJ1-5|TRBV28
CASKEGGADQPQHF